These 27 T cell receptor beta chains were all obtained from the same sample, sequenced in a study of a mutant IDH1 vaccine in newly diagnosed glioma. The sample's time point: week 11, during vaccination. In the vaccine, a single dose held 300 ug of the mutant IDH1 20-mer peptide, along with topical imiquimod. The assay was immunoSEQ multiplex PCR, and TCRdb's table has in-frame clones only and misses some. The sample lists some 60,000 clones, about four fifths occurring once. Antigens of these TCRs are unknown. Sequenced material: PBMCs, taken from a glioma patient whose treatment included an IDH1 peptide vaccine. Receptor source: a man aged 50-59 years with glioma.

V gene TRBV5-1 combines with J gene TRBJ1-5; 11 nucleotides match TRBD1. CDR3 length equals 14 residues. In germline, CDR1 is SGHRS, CDR2 YFSETQ. V lost 4 bases and J lost 7; bases outside the gene matches: 4. CDR3 coding DNA: TGCGCCAGCAGCCGGGACAGGGGGGACCAGCCCCAGCATTTT. As protein: CASSRDRGDQPQHF. The full variable domain, completed using reference TRBV5-1 and TRBJ1-5, is KAGVTQTPRYLIKTRGQQVTLSCSPISGHRSVSWYQQTPGQGLQFLFEYFSETQRNKGNFPGRFSGRQFSNSRSEMNVSTLELGDSALYLCASSRDRGDQPQHFGDGTRLSIL.

This clone was seen once. The gene calls are TRBV7-8 and TRBJ2-7, with D perhaps matching TRBD2 (5 bases). The germline V gene has CDR1 SGHVS and CDR2 FQNEAQ. Trimming took 4 bases from V and 2 from J, leaving 15 bases between them. This CDR3 is 15 amino acids long. The CDR3 region is CASSYRETDTYEQYF. The CDR3 nucleotides read TGTGCCAGCAGCTATAGGGAGACGGATACCTACGAGCAGTACTTC. Based on the CDR3 plus reference TRBV7-8 and TRBJ2-7, the full variable domain is GAGVSQSPRYKVAKRGQDVALRCDPISGHVSLFWYQQALGQGPEFLTYFQNEAQLDKSGLPSDRFFAERPEGSVSTLKIQRTQQEDSAVYLCASSYRETDTYEQYFGPGTRLTVT.

The V and J genes are TRBV29-1 and TRBJ2-3, with 8 nucleotides matching TRBD2. The length of the CDR3 is 15 residues. V trimming: 1 base; J trimming: 0 bases; junction bases outside the gene matches: 3. Germline V CDR1 and CDR2: SQVTM, ANQGSEA. CDR3 amino acids: CSVEGREESTDTQYF. CDR3 in DNA: TGCAGCGTTGAAGGGCGGGAGGAAAGCACAGATACGCAGTATTTT.

The genes are TRBV11-2 and TRBJ2-5; no definite D call. CDR3 size: 12 residues. Deletions cut 4 bases from V and 5 bases from J, with 8 bases between. Germline V gene sequence: CDR1 SGHAT, CDR2 FQNNGV. CDR3 sequence (DNA): TGTGCCAGCAGCTCGGACGTCGAGACCCAGTACTTC. Protein product: CASSSDVETQYF.

This chain uses TRBV18 with TRBJ2-5; maybe TRBD1 (6 bases). Between the trimmed V and J ends, which lost 0 bases and 1 base, there was a span of 9 bases. The CDR3 extends over 15 amino acids. Per the germline V gene, CDR1 is KGHSH and CDR2 is LQKENI. The CDR3 sequence: CASSPPIGGQETQYF. Written as DNA, the CDR3 is TGTGCCAGCTCACCACCGATAGGGGGCCAAGAGACCCAGTACTTC. Complete variable domain (other parts from reference TRBV18 and TRBJ2-5): NAGVMQNPRHLVRRRGQEARLRCSPMKGHSHVYWYRQLPEEGLKFMVYLQKENIIDESGMPKERFSAEFPKEGPSILRIQQVVRGDSAAYFCASSPPIGGQETQYFGPGTRLLVL.

The J gene is TRBJ1-1, the V gene TRBV9, with a possible D match to TRBD1 (6 bases). This CDR3 has 15 amino acids. V was clipped by 0 bases and J by 8 bases, with 17 bases between them. CDR1 is SGDLS, CDR2 YYNGEE, per germline. The CDR3 spells CASSVGGSRRGEAFF. The CDR3 region has the DNA TGTGCCAGCAGCGTAGGAGGGAGCAGGAGGGGGGAAGCTTTCTTT.

This chain uses TRBV5-1 with TRBJ2-5; D may be TRBD2 (7 bases). CDR1 is SGHRS, CDR2 YFSETQ, per germline. This CDR3 spans 14 amino acids. V was trimmed by 6 bases and J by 5 bases, leaving 17 bases between them. CDR3 amino acids: CASNGGGSVETQYF. DNA for the CDR3: TGCGCCAGCAACGGCGGGGGCAGCGTCGAGACCCAGTACTTC.

The chain links TRBV4-1 to TRBJ2-3, with TRBD2 matching over 8 bases. Trimming took 2 bases from V and 0 from J; bases not matched to a gene: 4. The CDR3 covers 16 residues. CDR1 and CDR2 (germline): MGHRA, YSYEKL. The chain's CDR3 is CASSQREGSSTDTQYF. As DNA, the CDR3 is TGCGCCAGCAGCCAACGGGAGGGATCTAGCACAGATACGCAGTATTTT.

This sequence joins TRBV6-6 and TRBJ1-3; no definite D call. Germline CDR1 is MNHNY and CDR2 is SVGAGI (reference sequence). This CDR3 has 13 residues. V lost 2 bases and J lost 4, with 6 bases in between. The DNA of the CDR3 is TGTGCCAGCAGTTACCAGCAGGGAAACACCATATATTTT. Its translation is CASSYQQGNTIYF.

This clone was seen once. This chain links TRBV5-1 with TRBJ1-2, with 10 bases fitting TRBD1. The CDR3 extends over 13 amino acids. The J segment lost 8 bases and the V segment lost 4 bases, leaving 5 bases of the junction unmatched. Germline values: CDR1 SGHRS, CDR2 YFSETQ. The CDR3 bases are TGCGCCAGCAGCCCAGACAGGGGGCAAGGCTACACCTTC. The encoded protein is CASSPDRGQGYTF.

The chain has TRBV13 and TRBJ2-7, with a weak D call TRBD2 (6 bases). Per germline, CDR1 PRHDT and CDR2 FYEKMQ (reference sequence). This CDR3 spans 14 amino acids. Trimming left V 7 bases short and J 4 bases short, with 17 bases between. CDR3 sequence (DNA): TGTGCCAGCAAATCCCGGGACTTCTTTTACGAGCAGTACTTC. Encoded protein: CASKSRDFFYEQYF.

The V gene is TRBV6-5, the J gene TRBJ2-5; 7 bases align to TRBD2. CDR3 length: 14 amino acids. The germline gives CDR1 MNHEY, CDR2 SVGAGI. The V gene end was trimmed by 5 bases and the J gene end by 2 bases; junction bases not matched to a gene: 5. The CDR3 DNA reads as TGTGCCAGCAGTCCGAGCGGGAAGCAAGAGACCCAGTACTTC. Translated: CASSPSGKQETQYF.

The chain has TRBV9 and TRBJ1-1; D is unresolved. Deletions cut 0 bases from V and 8 bases from J, with 14 bases between. Germline CDR1 SGDLS, CDR2 YYNGEE. The CDR3 contains 14 residues. The CDR3 nucleotides are TGTGCCAGCAGCGTAGAGCGGGTGGGATCGGAAGCTTTCTTT. Its translation is CASSVERVGSEAFF.

The J gene is TRBJ2-3, the V gene TRBV28; 11 bases match TRBD2. Per the germline V gene, CDR1 is MDHEN and CDR2 is SYDVKM. The trim removed 6 bases at V and 2 bases at J, leaving 7 bases unmatched. The CDR3 totals 16 residues. The CDR3 region is CASRGDSGRDTDTQYF. The DNA of the CDR3 is TGTGCCAGCAGGGGCGATAGCGGGAGGGACACAGATACGCAGTATTTT.

This clone was seen only a few times. V and J are TRBV5-1 and TRBJ1-1; unclear D gene. The CDR3 has 12 residues. V was pared by 4 bases and J by 11 bases, with 15 bases between. Germline V gene sequence: CDR1 SGHRS, CDR2 YFSETQ. The CDR3 DNA sequence: TGCGCCAGCAGCGAGGAGGGAGCCCCTGCTTTCTTT. It yields the protein CASSEEGAPAFF. Supplemented by reference TRBV5-1 and TRBJ1-1, the full variable domain reads KAGVTQTPRYLIKTRGQQVTLSCSPISGHRSVSWYQQTPGQGLQFLFEYFSETQRNKGNFPGRFSGRQFSNSRSEMNVSTLELGDSALYLCASSEEGAPAFFGQGTRLTVV.

The gene calls are TRBV7-7 and TRBJ1-1; D is unclear. Germline values: CDR1 SSHAT, CDR2 FNYEAQ (reference sequence). This CDR3 comprises 13 residues. Trimming pared 2 bases from V and 1 base from J, leaving 5 bases between. The CDR3 region is CASSLSQNTEAFF. CDR3 DNA sequence: TGTGCCAGCAGCTTATCCCAGAACACTGAAGCTTTCTTT.

The chain carries TRBV2 and TRBJ2-3; TRBD2 is a possible D gene (6 bases). Germline V gene sequence: CDR1 SNHLY, CDR2 FYNNEI. The germline V and J ends were trimmed by 5 bases and 5 bases, with 17 bases remaining between them. The CDR3 runs to 15 residues. In DNA, the CDR3 is TGTGCCAGCAGTCTTGCTTCTGGAGCGGGAGATACGCAGTATTTT. It encodes CASSLASGAGDTQYF.

This chain connects TRBV19 to TRBJ1-2; unclear D gene. V was trimmed by 3 bases and J by 3 bases, leaving 14 bases between them. Per the germline V gene, CDR1 is LNHDA and CDR2 is SQIVND (reference sequence). The CDR3 has 15 residues. This chain's CDR3 is CASSIPSAGYYGYTF. CDR3 DNA: TGTGCCAGTAGTATCCCCTCGGCAGGTTACTATGGCTACACCTTC.

This clone turned up a few times. The chain combines TRBV28 with TRBJ1-1; no definite D call. The CDR3 totals 11 residues. Trimming cost V 8 bases and J 1 base, with 5 bases left between them. Germline V gene lookup returns CDR1 MDHEN and CDR2 SYDVKM. The CDR3: CASVSNTEAFF. CDR3 nucleotides: TGTGCCAGCGTCTCGAACACTGAAGCTTTCTTT.

This clone was detected a few times. V and J are TRBV7-9 and TRBJ1-1; weak D call: TRBD1 (5 bases). From germline, CDR1 is SEHNR and CDR2 FQNEAQ (reference sequence). CDR3 length: 13 residues. Trimming pared 6 bases from V and 0 bases from J, leaving 8 bases between. CDR3 nucleotide sequence: TGTGCCAGCAGGGACAACTTGAACACTGAAGCTTTCTTT. This gives the protein CASRDNLNTEAFF.

This clone was seen a single time. V usage is TRBV11-3 and J usage is TRBJ2-3; 9 bases map to TRBD2. Germline values: CDR1 SGHNT, CDR2 YENEEA. The CDR3 has 15 residues. Trimming at V came to 5 bases and at J to 0 bases, leaving 3 bases not matched to a gene. Here the CDR3 reads CASSHGTSSTDTQYF. The CDR3 DNA reads TGTGCCAGCAGCCACGGGACTAGCAGCACAGATACGCAGTATTTT.

The V and J genes are TRBV27 and TRBJ1-5, with 12 bases that match TRBD1. Germline values: CDR1 MNHEY, CDR2 SMNVEV (reference sequence). The V and J ends lost 4 bases and 7 bases, in that order; junction bases with no gene match: 2. This CDR3 is built from 14 residues. CDR3 DNA: TGTGCCAGCAGTTCGGGACAGGGGGCCCAGCCCCAGCATTTT. Amino acid sequence: CASSSGQGAQPQHF.

The chain joins TRBV5-1 to TRBJ2-3; TRBD1 agrees at 7 bases. The length of the CDR3 is 15 residues. Germline-derived CDR1 and CDR2 are SGHRS and YFSETQ. J lost 4 bases, V lost 4 bases, and 9 bases had no gene match. The CDR3 loop reads CASSLSRQGADTQYF. The CDR3 DNA sequence: TGCGCCAGCAGCCTATCTCGACAGGGCGCAGATACGCAGTATTTT.

This clone was recorded a few times. This chain joins TRBV27 and TRBJ1-2; 8 bases match TRBD1. J was trimmed by 6 bases and V by 4 bases; bases with no gene match: 10. Germline values: CDR1 MNHEY, CDR2 SMNVEV (reference sequence). The CDR3 sequence is 15 residues long. The CDR3 nucleotides read TGTGCCAGCAGTTCCACCGGGACAGGCCTCGATGGCTACACCTTC. Encoded protein: CASSSTGTGLDGYTF.

The chain links TRBV11-1 to TRBJ2-5, with D possibly being TRBD1 (7 bases). This CDR3 is 14 amino acids long. In germline, CDR1 is SGHAT, CDR2 FQDESV (reference sequence). The V end was cut by 4 bases, the J end by 7 bases, with 16 bases between. CDR3 loop: CASSWDSGSGTQYF. DNA for the CDR3: TGTGCCAGCAGCTGGGACAGCGGGTCCGGGACCCAGTACTTC. Supplemented by reference TRBV11-1 and TRBJ2-5, the full variable domain reads EAEVAQSPRYKITEKSQAVAFWCDPISGHATLYWYRQILGQGPELLVQFQDESVVDDSQLPKDRFSAERLKGVDSTLKIQPAELGDSAMYLCASSWDSGSGTQYFGPGTRLLVL.

CDR3 coding DNA: TGCGCCAGCAGCCAAGAAGTGGGGGGGGGAGGCGAGCAGTACTTC. This codes for CASSQEVGGGGEQYF. This sequence joins TRBV4-3 and TRBJ2-7, with 7 bases aligning to TRBD2. There are 15 residues in the CDR3. Germline assignment: CDR1 LGHNA and CDR2 YSLEER. Unmatched junction bases numbered 8, after V lost 0 bases and J lost 6 bases.

The chain employs TRBV28 and TRBJ1-1, with D maybe TRBD1 (5 bases). CDR3 length equals 13 residues. The germline gives CDR1 MDHEN, CDR2 SYDVKM. The V gene lost 5 bases and the J gene lost 1 base, with 8 bases spanning the gap. CDR3 nucleotides: TGTGCCAGCAGTCCCCAGGGGAACACTGAAGCTTTCTTT. Translating it yields CASSPQGNTEAFF.